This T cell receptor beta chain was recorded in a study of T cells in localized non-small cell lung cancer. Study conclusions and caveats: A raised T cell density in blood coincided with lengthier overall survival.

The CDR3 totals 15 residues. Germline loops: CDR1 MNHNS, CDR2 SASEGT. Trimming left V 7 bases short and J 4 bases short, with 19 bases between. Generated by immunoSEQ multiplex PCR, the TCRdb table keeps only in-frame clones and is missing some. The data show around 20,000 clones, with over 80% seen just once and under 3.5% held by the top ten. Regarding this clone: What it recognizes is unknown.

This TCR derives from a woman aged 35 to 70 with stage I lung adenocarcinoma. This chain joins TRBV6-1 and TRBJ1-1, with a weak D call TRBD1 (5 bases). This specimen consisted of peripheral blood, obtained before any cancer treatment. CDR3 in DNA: TGTGCCAGCACCGAAGGCCCGGAAAGGGGCACTGAAGCTTTCTTT. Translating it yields CASTEGPERGTEAFF.